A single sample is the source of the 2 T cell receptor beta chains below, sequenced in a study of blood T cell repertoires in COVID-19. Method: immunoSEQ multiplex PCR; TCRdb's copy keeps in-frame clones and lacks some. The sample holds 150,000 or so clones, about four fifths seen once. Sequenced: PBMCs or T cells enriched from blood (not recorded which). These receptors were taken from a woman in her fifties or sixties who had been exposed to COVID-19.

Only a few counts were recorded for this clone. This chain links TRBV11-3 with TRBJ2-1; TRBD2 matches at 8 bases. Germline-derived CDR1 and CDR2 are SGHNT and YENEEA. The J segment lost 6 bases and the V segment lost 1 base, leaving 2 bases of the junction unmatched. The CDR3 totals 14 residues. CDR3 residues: CASSLGTSSNEQFF. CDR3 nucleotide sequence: TGTGCCAGCAGCTTAGGGACTAGCAGCAATGAGCAGTTCTTC. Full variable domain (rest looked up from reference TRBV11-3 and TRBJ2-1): EAGVVQSPRYKIIEKKQPVAFWCNPISGHNTLYWYLQNLGQGPELLIRYENEEAVDDSQLPKDRFSAERLKGVDSTLKIQPAELGDSAVYLCASSLGTSSNEQFFGPGTRLTVL.

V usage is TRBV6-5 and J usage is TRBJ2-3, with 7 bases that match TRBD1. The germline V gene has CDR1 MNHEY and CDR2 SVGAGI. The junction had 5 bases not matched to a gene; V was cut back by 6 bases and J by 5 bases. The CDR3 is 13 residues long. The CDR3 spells CASRQGKGDTQYF. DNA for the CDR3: TGTGCCAGCAGACAGGGGAAGGGAGATACGCAGTATTTT.